The 21 T cell receptor beta chains reported below all come from one sample, sequenced in a study of tumor-infiltrating lymphocytes in primary liver carcinoma. Unsorted bulk tissue, about 17-33 mg of it, served as the source for co-extraction of RNA and DNA. Making TCR beta cDNA involved 400 to 600 ng total RNA and a constant-region primer. Three rounds of nested multiplex PCR with slightly modified ARM-PCR produced TCR beta libraries. The first two PCR rounds used TRBV1-TRBV30 forward primers with a C-beta reverse primer, 10 cycles each. TCRdb ran MiXCR on the multiplex PCR reads and lists one entry per CDR3 protein. Among 55,000 to 70,000 distinct CDR3 sequences listed, less than 75% were seen once. The sequenced sample consisted of liver tumor tissue from sampling region 2. Described subset: tumor region T2, inferior pole. The receptors come from a man aged 35-49 years with primary liver carcinoma and hepatitis B virus infection.

Details on this clonotype: The junction departs from germline at one end; a sequencing error may be responsible. The rearrangement joins TRBV2 to TRBJ1-4; 11 bases are a match to TRBD1. The CDR3 runs to 15 residues. CDR1 SNHLY and CDR2 FYNNEI come from the germline V gene. The CDR3 reads CASRDRGALNEKLFF. CDR3 in DNA: TGTGCCAGTAGGGACAGGGGGGCCCTGAATGAAAAGCTGTTTTTT.

Worth noting for this clonotype: In this CDR3 the conserved last residue, phenylalanine or tryptophan, is missing, so a read error is likely. It is unclear where the CDR3 begins or ends on the DNA, so no DNA is shown, and the CDR3 is as TCRdb lists it. The genes are TRBV11-2 and TRBJ2-2; TRBD2 is the table's D call and was not checked against the DNA. Inclusive of both ends, the CDR3 amounts to 15 amino acids. Germline V gene sequence: CDR1 SGHAT, CDR2 FQNNGV. The CDR3 sequence: CVSSFAGSNTGEQCS.

Regarding this clonotype: This may be a read error: a much more frequent sequence differs by one nucleotide. The chain joins TRBV6-6 to TRBJ1-3; D is uncertain. Trimming removed 0 bases from V and 0 bases from J, with 6 bases in between. From germline, CDR1 is MNHNY and CDR2 SVGAGI (reference sequence). The CDR3 loop spans 15 amino acids. The CDR3 nucleotides read TGTGCCAGCAGTTACTCGTCCCACTCTGGAAACACCATATATTTT. This encodes CASSYSSHSGNTIYF.

With respect to this clonotype: One end of the junction varies from germline; a read error may be responsible. This chain joins TRBV4-1 and TRBJ2-7; D gene ambiguous. The CDR3 is 15 residues long. The germline gives CDR1 MGHRA, CDR2 YSYEKL. CDR3 in amino acids: CASNQGSQLGYEQYF. The CDR3 DNA reads as TGCGCCAGCAACCAAGGTTCCCAGCTGGGCTACGAGCAGTACTTC.

The chain carries TRBV4-1 and TRBJ1-1, with D hard to call. The CDR3 has 14 amino acids. Trimming stripped 5 bases from V and 2 bases from J, with 12 bases between. The V gene's germline CDR1 is MGHRA and CDR2 YSYEKL. Written as DNA, the CDR3 is TGCGCCAGCAGCTACGGTCCAGCCAACACTGAAGCTTTCTTT. Protein sequence: CASSYGPANTEAFF.

This chain's CDR3 is CASSQFPPPADNKQFF. In DNA, the CDR3 is TGCGCCAGCAGCCAATTCCCCCCCCCGGCGGACAACAAGCAGTTCTTC. This chain joins TRBV4-3 and TRBJ2-1; possibly TRBD1 for D (5 bases). Germline V gene lookup returns CDR1 LGHNA and CDR2 YSLEER. Trimming stripped 2 bases from V and 11 bases from J, with 22 bases between. There are 16 residues in the CDR3.

This clonotype was counted ten times or more. The V call is TRBV5-1, the J call TRBJ2-1; D gene uncertain. From germline, CDR1 is SGHRS and CDR2 YFSETQ. V lost 2 bases and J lost 5, with 20 bases in between. The CDR3 has 17 residues. Here the CDR3 DNA reads TGCGCCAGCAGCTTCTTCACTTGGCCGCCGCAGGACAATGAGCAGTTCTTC. This codes for CASSFFTWPPQDNEQFF.

This clonotype was seen a single time. A much larger clone is a single base away; this may be a read error. The chain couples TRBV14 to TRBJ1-2, with a possible D match to TRBD1 (6 bases). Germline V gives CDR1 SGHDN, CDR2 FVKESK. This CDR3 is built from 14 residues. CDR3 coding DNA: TGTGACAGCAGCACCGACAGGTCTAACTATGGCTACACCTTC. It yields the protein CDSSTDRSNYGYTF.

The rearrangement links TRBV11-2 to TRBJ2-2; maybe TRBD2 (5 bases). The V end lost 7 bases, the J end lost 0 bases, and 12 bases lay between the germline ends. This CDR3 region has 15 residues. Germline CDR1 reads SGHAT; CDR2 reads FQNNGV. The CDR3 DNA reads TGTGCCAGCATGTTTGCGGGTTCGAACACCGGGGAGCTGTTTTTT. Translated: CASMFAGSNTGELFF.

On this clonotype: A read error may explain this, as a much larger clone is one base away. This sequence joins TRBV6-2 or TRBV6-3 and TRBJ1-5; 8 nucleotides agree with TRBD1. The length of the CDR3 is 14 residues. The junction had 8 bases not matched to a gene; V was cut back by 4 bases and J by 9 bases. The germline V gene has CDR1 MNHEY and CDR2 SVGEGT. CDR3 sequence reads: CASSSHRGGRPQHF. CDR3 bases: TGTGCCAGCAGTTCCCACAGGGGGGGTCGGCCCCAGCATTTT.

This clonotype was seen once. The junction shows a germline mismatch at one end, possibly a read error. The chain carries TRBV12-3 or TRBV12-4 and TRBJ2-7, with 9 bases lining up with TRBD1. This CDR3 region has 15 residues. The CDR3 spells CTSNFGTGKIYEQYF. The CDR3 DNA sequence: TGTACCAGCAATTTTGGGACAGGGAAGATCTACGAGCAGTACTTC.

Of note for this clonotype: This may be a read error, as it is one base from a much larger clone. The conserved phenylalanine or tryptophan normally closing the CDR3 is absent here, so this likely arose from a read error. The rearrangement links TRBV7-9 to TRBJ1-1; perhaps TRBD1 as D (6 bases). The V and J ends lost 4 bases and 6 bases respectively, with 15 bases between them. Germline CDR1 reads SEHNR; CDR2 reads FQNEAQ (reference sequence). The CDR3 has 14 amino acids. As DNA, the CDR3 is TGTGCCAGCAGCTCAGAACAGGGTGACGCTGAAGCTTTCCTT. This translates into CASSSEQGDAEAFL.

The chain's CDR3 is CASSYGPHDGTQYF. The CDR3 bases are TGTGCCAGCAGTTACGGCCCTCATGACGGGACCCAGTACTTC. The gene calls are TRBV6-6 and TRBJ2-5; D gene uncertain. Germline V gene sequence: CDR1 MNHNY, CDR2 SVGAGI (reference sequence). Trimming shortened V by 2 bases and J by 7 bases, and 14 bases separated the two germline ends. CDR3 length: 14 amino acids.

The chain joins TRBV4-3 to TRBJ2-1; unclear D gene. The V and J ends lost 3 bases and 8 bases respectively, with 14 bases between them. The germline CDR1 and CDR2 sequences are LGHNA and YSLEER. This CDR3 region has 14 residues. The CDR3 sequence is CASSHDYPLHEQFF. CDR3 nucleotide sequence: TGCGCCAGCAGCCATGATTACCCCCTCCATGAGCAGTTCTTC.

The rearrangement uses TRBV11-2 and TRBJ2-7; D ambiguous. The J call may be faulty, since TRBJ2-1 better matches the DNA end. Germline CDR1 and CDR2: SGHAT and FQNNGV. This CDR3 region has 14 residues. CDR3 residues: CASSLSWPHYEQFF. CDR3 bases: TGTGCCAGCAGCTTATCATGGCCCCACTACGAGCAGTTCTTC.

As for this clonotype: This may arise from a read error, as a much more abundant clone is one base away. This chain connects TRBV29-1 to TRBJ1-2; tentative D call: TRBD1 (5 bases). The CDR3 has 12 amino acids. The germline gives CDR1 SQVTM, CDR2 ANQGSEA. The CDR3 here is CSVAGQNYSYTF. DNA of the CDR3: TGCAGCGTTGCGGGGCAGAACTATAGCTACACCTTC. The variable domain in full, with the rest retrieved from reference TRBV29-1 and TRBJ1-2, is SAVISQKPSRDICQRGTSLTIQCQVDSQVTMMFWYRQQPGQSLTLIATANQGSEATYESGFVIDKFPISRPNLTFSTLTVSNMSPEDSSIYLCSVAGQNYSYTFGSGTRLTVV.

This clonotype is labeled as medium-sized. This chain connects TRBV12-3 or TRBV12-4 to TRBJ1-2; the match to TRBD1 covers 9 bases. This CDR3 comprises 13 residues. V was clipped by 6 bases and J by 3 bases; unmatched bases: 2. CDR3 bases: TGTGCCAGCAGCCGGACAGGGGACTATGGCTACACCTTC. It encodes CASSRTGDYGYTF.

Notes on this clonotype: A much larger clone lies one base from this, so it may be a read error. The V call is TRBV28, the J call TRBJ2-7; D is perhaps TRBD1 (6 bases). The CDR3 is 14 amino acids. The germline gives CDR1 MDHEN, CDR2 SYDVKM. CDR3 region: CASKQGSASYKQYF. DNA of the CDR3: TGTGCCAGCAAGCAGGGGTCGGCCTCCTACAAGCAGTACTTC.

Comment on this clonotype: One junction end disagrees with the germline gene, perhaps due to a read error. The chain is built from TRBV11-2 and TRBJ2-6; the D is unclear. The CDR3 has 15 residues. Germline loops: CDR1 SGHAT, CDR2 FQNNGV. The CDR3 coding sequence is TGTACCAGCAGCTTCGATCGGGCTGGGGCCAACGTCCTGACTTTC. Translating it yields CTSSFDRAGANVLTF.

Turning to this clonotype: This clone may be a read error of a much larger clone one base away. The gene calls are TRBV4-3 and TRBJ2-1; the D gene is possibly TRBD1 (6 bases). Germline loops: CDR1 LGHNA, CDR2 YSLEER. This CDR3 region has 17 residues. CDR3 coding DNA: TGCGCCTGCAGCCAATTGACAGGCAAACTCTCCTACAATGAGCAGTTCTTC. Translated: CACSQLTGKLSYNEQFF.

Concerning this clonotype: Mismatch with germline at one junction end may stem from a read error. V usage is TRBV10-3 and J usage is TRBJ2-3, with TRBD2 identical over 7 bases. There are 13 residues in the CDR3. Germline CDR1 and CDR2: ENHRY and SYGVKD. This chain's CDR3 is CVISGITTDTQYF. The CDR3 DNA reads TGTGTCATCAGCGGGATAACCACAGATACGCAGTATTTT.